This TCR beta chain is from a study of patients and donors after allogeneic stem cell transplantation. This CDR3 comprises 15 residues. Trimming cost V 1 base and J 7 bases, with 13 bases left between them. Germline values: CDR1 MDHEN, CDR2 SYDVKM. One entry per CDR3 protein results from TCRdb running MiXCR on the RT-PCR reads. This sample has about 200,000 distinct CDR3 sequences; around 40% occur once, and the top ten carry around a tenth. Material: blood, either unsorted or a sorted T cell fraction (not recorded which). This sequence joins TRBV28 and TRBJ1-4; no clear D. The source of this sequence is a human donor who was either an allogeneic HSCT recipient or a stem cell or donor lymphocyte infusion donor (not recorded which). It is not recorded whose cells these are; they may come from a transplant donor. The chain's CDR3 is CASSLYSAFGEKLFF. CDR3 in DNA: TGTGCCAGCAGTTTATATTCGGCCTTCGGTGAAAAACTGTTTTTT.